This TCR beta chain stems from a study of blood T cell repertoires in COVID-19. Study-level information: The study drew acute and convalescent COVID-19 samples from the United States, Italy and Spain.

The table came from immunoSEQ multiplex PCR; TCRdb's copy has only in-frame clones and leaves some out. Here the sample spans approximately 270,000 clones, 70% to 85% being singletons. Trimming pared 6 bases from V and 1 base from J, leaving 6 bases between. The length of the CDR3 is 13 residues. The germline CDR1 and CDR2 sequences are SGHDN and FVKESK. The sequencing input was peripheral blood. The V call is TRBV14, the J call TRBJ2-2; D unclear. The clonotype originates from a man aged 80 or over with acute or convalescent COVID-19. The CDR3 here is CASREQNTGELFF. CDR3 nucleotides: TGTGCCAGCAGAGAACAGAACACCGGGGAGCTGTTTTTT.